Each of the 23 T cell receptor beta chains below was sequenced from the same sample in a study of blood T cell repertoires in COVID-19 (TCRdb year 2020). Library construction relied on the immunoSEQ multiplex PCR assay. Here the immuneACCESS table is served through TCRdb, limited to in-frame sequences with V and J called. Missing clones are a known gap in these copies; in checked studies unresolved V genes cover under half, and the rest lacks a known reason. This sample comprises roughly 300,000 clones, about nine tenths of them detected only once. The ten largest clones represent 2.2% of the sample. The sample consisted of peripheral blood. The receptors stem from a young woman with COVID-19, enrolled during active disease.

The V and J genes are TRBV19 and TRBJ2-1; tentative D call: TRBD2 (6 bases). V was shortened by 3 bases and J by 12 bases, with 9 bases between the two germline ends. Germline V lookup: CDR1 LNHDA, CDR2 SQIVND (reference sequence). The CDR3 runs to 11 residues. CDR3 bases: TGTGCCAGTAGTATGGCGGGGCGGCAGTTCTTC. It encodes CASSMAGRQFF.

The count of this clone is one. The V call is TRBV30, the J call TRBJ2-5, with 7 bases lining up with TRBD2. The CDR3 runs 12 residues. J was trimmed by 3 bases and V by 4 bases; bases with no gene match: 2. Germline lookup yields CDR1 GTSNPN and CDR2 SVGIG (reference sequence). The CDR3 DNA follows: TGTGCCTGGAATCGGGAGGAAGAGACCCAGTACTTC. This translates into CAWNREEETQYF. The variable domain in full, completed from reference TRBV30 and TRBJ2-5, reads SQTIHQWPATLVQPVGSPLSLECTVEGTSNPNLYWYRQAAGRGLQLLFYSVGIGQISSEVPQNLSASRPQDRQFILSSKKLLLSDSGFYLCAWNREEETQYFGPGTRLLVL.

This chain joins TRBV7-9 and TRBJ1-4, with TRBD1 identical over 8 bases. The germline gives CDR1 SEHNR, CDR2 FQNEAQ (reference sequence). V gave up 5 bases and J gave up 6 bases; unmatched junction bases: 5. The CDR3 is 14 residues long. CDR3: CASSNGQGYEKLFF. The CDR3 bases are TGTGCCAGCAGCAATGGACAGGGCTATGAAAAACTGTTTTTT.

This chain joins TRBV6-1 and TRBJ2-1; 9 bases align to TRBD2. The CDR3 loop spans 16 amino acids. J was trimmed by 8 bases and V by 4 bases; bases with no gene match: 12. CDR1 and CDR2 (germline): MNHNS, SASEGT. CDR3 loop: CASSGRDSGSLDEQFF. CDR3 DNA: TGTGCCAGCAGTGGCCGTGATAGCGGGAGTTTAGATGAGCAGTTCTTC.

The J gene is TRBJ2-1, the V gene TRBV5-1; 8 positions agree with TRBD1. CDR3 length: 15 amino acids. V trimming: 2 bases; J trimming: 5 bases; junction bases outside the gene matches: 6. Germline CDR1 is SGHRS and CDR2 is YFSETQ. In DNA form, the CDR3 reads TGCGCCAGCAGCTTATACAGGGGGAAGGACAATGAGCAGTTCTTC. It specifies CASSLYRGKDNEQFF.

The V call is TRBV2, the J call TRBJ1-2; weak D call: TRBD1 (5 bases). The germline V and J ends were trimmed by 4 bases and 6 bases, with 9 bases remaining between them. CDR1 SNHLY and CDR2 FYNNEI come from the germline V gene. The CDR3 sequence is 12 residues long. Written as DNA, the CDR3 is TGTGCCAGCAGTGGGGACTACCATGGCTACACCTTC. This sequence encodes CASSGDYHGYTF.

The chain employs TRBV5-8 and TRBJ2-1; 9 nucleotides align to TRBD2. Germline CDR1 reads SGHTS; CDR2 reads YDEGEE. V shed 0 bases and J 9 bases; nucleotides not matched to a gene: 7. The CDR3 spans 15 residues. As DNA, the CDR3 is TGTGCCAGCAGCTTGGGGGACCTTAGCGGGAGTGAGCAGTTCTTC. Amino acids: CASSLGDLSGSEQFF.

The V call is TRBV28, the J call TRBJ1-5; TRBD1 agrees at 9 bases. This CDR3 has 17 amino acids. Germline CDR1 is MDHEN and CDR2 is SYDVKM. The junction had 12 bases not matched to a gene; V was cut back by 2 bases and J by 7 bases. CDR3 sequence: CASSLSGRQGVWQPQHF. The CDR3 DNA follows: TGTGCCAGCAGTTTAAGCGGCCGACAGGGGGTTTGGCAGCCCCAGCATTTT.

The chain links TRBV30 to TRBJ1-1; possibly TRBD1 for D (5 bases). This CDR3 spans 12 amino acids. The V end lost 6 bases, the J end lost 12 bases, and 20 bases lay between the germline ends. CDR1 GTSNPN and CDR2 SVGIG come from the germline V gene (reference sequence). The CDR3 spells CACGRGGTVTFF. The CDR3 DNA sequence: TGTGCCTGCGGGAGGGGAGGAACAGTAACTTTCTTT.

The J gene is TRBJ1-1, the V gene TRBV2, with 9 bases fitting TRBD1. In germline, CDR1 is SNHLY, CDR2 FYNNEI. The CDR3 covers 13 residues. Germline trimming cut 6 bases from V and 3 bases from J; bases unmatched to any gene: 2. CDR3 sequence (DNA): TGTGCCAGCAGGGGGACAGGGTACACTGAAGCTTTCTTT. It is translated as CASRGTGYTEAFF.

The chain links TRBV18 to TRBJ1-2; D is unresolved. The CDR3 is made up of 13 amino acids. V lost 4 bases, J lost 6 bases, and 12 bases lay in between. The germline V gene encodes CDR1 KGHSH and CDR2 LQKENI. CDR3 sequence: CASSLGGGNGYTF. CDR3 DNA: TGTGCCAGCTCACTAGGCGGAGGGAATGGCTACACCTTC.

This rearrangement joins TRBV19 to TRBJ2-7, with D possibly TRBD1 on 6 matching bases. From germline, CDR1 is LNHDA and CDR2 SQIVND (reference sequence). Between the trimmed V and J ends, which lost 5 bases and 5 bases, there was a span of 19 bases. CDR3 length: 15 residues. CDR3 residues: CASSVRGKVVDEQYF. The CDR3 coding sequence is TGTGCCAGTAGTGTCAGGGGAAAGGTTGTTGACGAGCAGTACTTC.

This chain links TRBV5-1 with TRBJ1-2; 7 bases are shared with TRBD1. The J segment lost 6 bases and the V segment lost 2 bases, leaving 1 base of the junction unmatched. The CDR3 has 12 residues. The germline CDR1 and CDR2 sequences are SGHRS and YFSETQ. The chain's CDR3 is CASSLQGNGYTF. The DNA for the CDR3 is TGCGCCAGCAGCTTACAGGGGAATGGCTACACCTTC.

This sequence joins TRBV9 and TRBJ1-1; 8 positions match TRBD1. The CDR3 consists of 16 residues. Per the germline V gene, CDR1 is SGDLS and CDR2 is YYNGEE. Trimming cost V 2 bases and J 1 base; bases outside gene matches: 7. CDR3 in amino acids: CASSVGRDRRNTEAFF. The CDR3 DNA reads TGTGCCAGCAGCGTCGGCAGGGACAGGAGGAACACTGAAGCTTTCTTT.

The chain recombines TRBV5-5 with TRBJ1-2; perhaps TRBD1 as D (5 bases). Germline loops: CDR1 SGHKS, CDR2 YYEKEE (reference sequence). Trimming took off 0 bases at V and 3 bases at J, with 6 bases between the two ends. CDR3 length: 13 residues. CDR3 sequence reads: CASSLGRDYGYTF. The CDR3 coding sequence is TGTGCCAGCAGCTTGGGCAGGGACTATGGCTACACCTTC.

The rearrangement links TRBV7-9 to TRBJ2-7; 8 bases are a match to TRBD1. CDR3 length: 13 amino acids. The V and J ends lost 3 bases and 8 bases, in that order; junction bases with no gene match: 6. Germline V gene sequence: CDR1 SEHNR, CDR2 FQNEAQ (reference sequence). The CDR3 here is CASSFEQGGKQYF. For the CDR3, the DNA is TGTGCCAGCAGCTTCGAACAGGGGGGCAAGCAGTACTTC.

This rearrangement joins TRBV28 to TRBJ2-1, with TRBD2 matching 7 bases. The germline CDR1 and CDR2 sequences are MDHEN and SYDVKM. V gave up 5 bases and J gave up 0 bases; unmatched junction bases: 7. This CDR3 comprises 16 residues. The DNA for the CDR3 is TGTGCCAGCAGTACCGTCGGGAGGAGCTCCTACAATGAGCAGTTCTTC. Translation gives CASSTVGRSSYNEQFF.

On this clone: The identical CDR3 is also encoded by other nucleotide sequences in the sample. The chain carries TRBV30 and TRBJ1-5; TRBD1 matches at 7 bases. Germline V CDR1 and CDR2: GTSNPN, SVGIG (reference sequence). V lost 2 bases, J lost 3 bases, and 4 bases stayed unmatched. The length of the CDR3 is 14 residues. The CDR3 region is CAWSRDSNNQPQHF. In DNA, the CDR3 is TGTGCCTGGAGTAGGGACAGTAACAATCAGCCCCAGCATTTT.

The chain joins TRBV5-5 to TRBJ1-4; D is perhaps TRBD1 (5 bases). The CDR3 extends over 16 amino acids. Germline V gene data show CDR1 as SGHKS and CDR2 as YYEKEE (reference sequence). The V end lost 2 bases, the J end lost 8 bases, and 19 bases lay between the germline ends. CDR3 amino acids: CASSLGASKQVEKLFF. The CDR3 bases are TGTGCCAGCAGCTTAGGTGCCTCCAAACAGGTCGAAAAACTGTTTTTT.

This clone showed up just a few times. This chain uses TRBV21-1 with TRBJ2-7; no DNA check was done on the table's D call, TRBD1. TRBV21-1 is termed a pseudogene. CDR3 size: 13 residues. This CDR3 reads CARPGQGYHEQYF. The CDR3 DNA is TGTGCCAGACCGGGACAGGGATACCACGAGCAGTACTTC.

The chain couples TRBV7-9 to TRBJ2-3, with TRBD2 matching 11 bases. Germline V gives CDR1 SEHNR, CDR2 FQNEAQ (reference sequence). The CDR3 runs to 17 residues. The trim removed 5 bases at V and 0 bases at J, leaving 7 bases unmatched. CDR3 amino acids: CASSLGTSGSSTDTQYF. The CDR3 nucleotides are TGTGCCAGCAGCCTCGGGACTAGCGGATCTAGCACAGATACGCAGTATTTT.

The CDR3 region has the DNA TGTGCCAGCAGCTTAGGCAGAGAGGCTACGTTGGTTGGCTACACCTTC. This encodes CASSLGREATLVGYTF. The chain combines TRBV7-9 with TRBJ1-2; D gene ambiguous. In germline, CDR1 is SEHNR, CDR2 FQNEAQ (reference sequence). Trimming took off 1 base at V and 7 bases at J, with 19 bases between the two ends. The length of the CDR3 is 16 residues.

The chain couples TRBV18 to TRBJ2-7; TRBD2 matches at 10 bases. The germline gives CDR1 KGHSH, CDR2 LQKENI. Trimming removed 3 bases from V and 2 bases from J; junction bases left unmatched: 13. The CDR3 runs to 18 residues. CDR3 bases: TGTGCCAGCTCACCCCTGATGATTTTAGCGGGAGGTCCCTACGAGCAGTACTTC. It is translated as CASSPLMILAGGPYEQYF.